The clone carrying this T cell receptor (beta chain) was seen just once. The record originates from a study of blood T cell repertoires in COVID-19. Profiled with immunoSEQ multiplex PCR; TCRdb holds only in-frame clones, not every one. The sample has 100,000 to 150,000 clones, about four fifths seen once; the top ten hold more than 1.2%. The CDR3 is 15 residues long. Germline loops: CDR1 MDHEN, CDR2 SYDVKM. Unmatched junction bases numbered 13, after V lost 10 bases and J lost 6 bases. J is TRBJ2-7 and V is TRBV28; TRBD1 agrees at 12 bases. This receptor was identified in a man aged 55 to 70 with acute or convalescent COVID-19. Specimen: peripheral blood. The CDR3 nucleotides are TGTGCCACTCAGGGACAGGGGGCCCTTATGCGCGAGCAGTACTTC. Amino acid sequence: CATQGQGALMREQYF.